The next 26 T cell receptor beta chains were all read from a single sample in a study of blood T cell repertoires in COVID-19. TCRdb's copy holds only in-frame clones and misses some; the assay was immunoSEQ multiplex PCR. Here the sample spans under 250,000 clones, roughly 86% being singletons. Sequences were obtained from peripheral blood. These receptors came from a woman in her 40s with acute or convalescent COVID-19.

The genes are TRBV27 and TRBJ2-7; 8 bases fit TRBD2. The CDR3 contains 16 residues. The V segment lost 5 bases and the J segment 7 bases; nucleotides outside the gene matches: 16. CDR1 and CDR2 (germline): MNHEY, SMNVEV (reference sequence). CDR3 loop: CASSTTPLRGTREQYF. In DNA form, the CDR3 reads TGTGCCAGCAGTACCACTCCCTTAAGGGGGACTAGGGAGCAGTACTTC.

This rearrangement joins TRBV9 to TRBJ2-5; no clear D. Germline values: CDR1 SGDLS, CDR2 YYNGEE. Trimming left V 0 bases short and J 3 bases short, with 6 bases between. The CDR3 loop spans 13 amino acids. The CDR3 coding sequence is TGTGCCAGCAGCGTAGCTATAAAAGAGACCCAGTACTTC. Translated, it gives CASSVAIKETQYF.

V usage is TRBV6-5 and J usage is TRBJ2-4; 7 nucleotides match TRBD1. V shed 6 bases and J 6 bases; nucleotides not matched to a gene: 11. This CDR3 is built from 15 residues. Germline V CDR1 and CDR2: MNHEY, SVGAGI. The CDR3 bases are TGTGCCAGCAGCCTGGGACAGAGAGATATAAACATTCAGTACTTC. This translates into CASSLGQRDINIQYF.

This chain links TRBV4-3 with TRBJ2-3; 8 nucleotides agree with TRBD2. The CDR3 has 17 residues. V gave up 0 bases and J gave up 5 bases; unmatched junction bases: 10. Germline V gives CDR1 LGHNA, CDR2 YSLEER. The CDR3 nucleotides read TGCGCCAGCAGCCAAGATGTCCCAGCGGGAGTTGGAGATACGCAGTATTTT. As protein: CASSQDVPAGVGDTQYF.

This sequence joins TRBV10-2 and TRBJ1-2; 8 bases map to TRBD1. Germline-derived CDR1 and CDR2 are WSHSY and SAAADI. The ends lost 6 bases at V and 2 bases at J; junction bases unmatched: 5. The length of the CDR3 is 14 residues. CDR3 sequence: CASSGDRRNYGYTF. In nucleotides, the CDR3 is TGCGCCAGCAGCGGGGACAGGAGGAACTATGGCTACACCTTC.

This chain links TRBV4-1 with TRBJ2-7; the match to TRBD1 covers 7 bases. This CDR3 comprises 19 residues. V gave up 0 bases and J gave up 4 bases; unmatched junction bases: 18. In germline, CDR1 is MGHRA, CDR2 YSYEKL. CDR3 nucleotides: TGCGCCAGCAGCCAAGATGGAGGCCTCTCAGACAGGGATCCGTACGAGCAGTACTTC. It specifies CASSQDGGLSDRDPYEQYF.

This chain uses TRBV28 with TRBJ1-4, with a possible D match to TRBD1 (5 bases). The CDR3 loop spans 17 amino acids. Germline assignment: CDR1 MDHEN and CDR2 SYDVKM. V was cut by 3 bases and J by 8 bases, with 22 bases left in between. CDR3 in DNA: TGTGCCAGCAGTTTCCCATCCCAGCAGGGAGGTACGGAAAAACTGTTTTTT. It codes for CASSFPSQQGGTEKLFF.

The V and J genes are TRBV19 and TRBJ2-5; 10 bases fit TRBD2. Germline V gene lookup returns CDR1 LNHDA and CDR2 SQIVND (reference sequence). CDR3 size: 16 residues. The V and J ends lost 5 bases and 2 bases, in that order; junction bases with no gene match: 8. The CDR3 coding sequence is TGTGCCAGTAGTCGCCGCACTAGCGGGACACAAGAGACCCAGTACTTC. Translating gives CASSRRTSGTQETQYF.

In its sample, this clone was seen once. CDR3 sequence: CASSPIPQGHESYGYTF. CDR3 bases: TGCGCCAGCAGCCCGATTCCCCAGGGGCACGAAAGCTATGGCTACACCTTC. The chain joins TRBV4-1 to TRBJ1-2; D is perhaps TRBD1 (6 bases). Germline CDR1 MGHRA, CDR2 YSYEKL. With 4 bases removed from V and 4 bases from J, the gap between germline ends came to 22 bases. The CDR3 loop spans 17 amino acids.

The CDR3 coding sequence is TGCGCCAGCAGCTATCGACAGGGGGCTGCAGATGAAGCTTTCTTT. It translates to CASSYRQGAADEAFF. The chain is built from TRBV5-1 and TRBJ1-1, with 10 positions matching TRBD1. There are 15 residues in the CDR3. Trimming removed 3 bases from V and 7 bases from J; junction bases left unmatched: 9. Looked up from germline, CDR1 is SGHRS and CDR2 is YFSETQ.

The genes are TRBV2 and TRBJ2-7; D may be TRBD2 (5 bases). Per germline, CDR1 SNHLY and CDR2 FYNNEI. The CDR3 covers 16 residues. Trimming removed 6 bases from V and 0 bases from J, with 18 bases in between. The CDR3 sequence is CASRTPSEGVSYEQYF. In DNA, the CDR3 is TGTGCCAGCAGGACGCCGTCCGAGGGAGTCTCCTACGAGCAGTACTTC.

The chain combines TRBV4-2 with TRBJ1-2, with D perhaps matching TRBD1 (6 bases). From germline, CDR1 is LGHNA and CDR2 YNFKEQ. The CDR3 loop spans 18 amino acids. Trimming removed 6 bases from V and 3 bases from J, with 26 bases in between. The CDR3 sequence: CASRGQPRQALQDYGYTF. The CDR3 DNA is TGTGCCAGCAGGGGGCAGCCAAGACAGGCCCTCCAGGACTATGGCTACACCTTC.

The chain carries TRBV27 and TRBJ2-3, with 7 bases that match TRBD1. The CDR3 spans 16 residues. Trimming cost V 1 base and J 5 bases; bases outside gene matches: 9. Germline CDR1 reads MNHEY; CDR2 reads SMNVEV (reference sequence). The CDR3 DNA sequence: TGTGCCAGCAGTTTATTCACAGGGGCCCTATTAGATACGCAGTATTTT. It codes for CASSLFTGALLDTQYF.

The table lists this clone with a count of one. The rearrangement uses TRBV7-8 and TRBJ2-7; D possibly corresponds to TRBD1 (6 bases). This CDR3 has 14 residues. Trimming removed 1 base from V and 5 bases from J, with 12 bases in between. Germline CDR1 is SGHVS and CDR2 is FQNEAQ. The DNA for the CDR3 is TGTGCCAGCAGCTTAGGTGTCAGGGGCAACGAGCAGTACTTC. This translates into CASSLGVRGNEQYF.

V gene TRBV4-1 combines with J gene TRBJ2-1; the match to TRBD2 covers 10 bases. Germline V gene sequence: CDR1 MGHRA, CDR2 YSYEKL. V lost 0 bases to trimming and J lost 8 bases; unmatched junction nucleotides: 7. There are 16 residues in the CDR3. The CDR3 bases are TGCGCCAGCAGCCAAGATTCGGTAGCGGGGGGTTATGAGCAGTTCTTC. Translation gives CASSQDSVAGGYEQFF.

The chain combines TRBV5-1 with TRBJ2-1, with 8 bases lining up with TRBD2. V lost 4 bases, J lost 8 bases, and 11 bases stayed unmatched. Germline CDR1 and CDR2: SGHRS and YFSETQ. There are 15 residues in the CDR3. In DNA, the CDR3 is TGCGCCAGCAGCCCTCAGGGGACTAGTGACGATGAGCAGTTCTTC. Its translation is CASSPQGTSDDEQFF.

This clone has only one observation. This chain joins TRBV5-1 and TRBJ2-1, with 16 bases identical to TRBD2. Trimming cost V 6 bases and J 10 bases; bases outside gene matches: 10. This CDR3 contains 16 residues. Germline CDR1 SGHRS, CDR2 YFSETQ. CDR3 protein: CASTRGLAGGPGEQFF. As DNA, the CDR3 is TGCGCCAGCACCCGGGGACTAGCGGGAGGGCCTGGGGAGCAGTTCTTC.

This chain connects TRBV6-5 to TRBJ2-2; no clear D gene. With 7 bases removed from V and 5 bases from J, the gap between germline ends came to 17 bases. The CDR3 runs 15 residues. Germline values: CDR1 MNHEY, CDR2 SVGAGI. Here the CDR3 reads CASTILTPGTGELFF. In DNA, the CDR3 is TGTGCCAGCACCATATTGACCCCCGGGACCGGGGAGCTGTTTTTT.

The rearrangement uses TRBV21-1 and TRBJ2-7; the D call in the table, TRBD1, was not verified against the DNA. TRBV21-1 is listed as a pseudogene. CDR3 length: 13 residues. The CDR3 spells CASSQGTSYEQYF. CDR3 sequence (DNA): TGTGCCAGTTCCCAGGGGACCTCCTACGAGCAGTACTTC.

The chain uses TRBV5-1 and TRBJ2-6; D gene ambiguous. The CDR3 length is 17 residues. Germline V CDR1 and CDR2: SGHRS, YFSETQ. Trimming removed 4 bases at V and 0 bases at J, with 14 bases between. CDR3: CASSTTSFNSGANVLTF. CDR3 nucleotide sequence: TGCGCCAGCAGCACCACAAGTTTCAACTCTGGGGCCAACGTCCTGACTTTC.

This sequence joins TRBV29-1 and TRBJ2-5; 10 bases match TRBD1. The CDR3 contains 15 residues. Per the germline V gene, CDR1 is SQVTM and CDR2 is ANQGSEA. V was pared by 7 bases and J by 7 bases, with 15 bases of the junction left unmatched. CDR3: CSAGGTGDLRRTQYF. CDR3 bases: TGCAGCGCTGGAGGGACAGGGGACCTCCGGAGGACCCAGTACTTC.

The chain links TRBV30 to TRBJ2-3, with 8 bases that match TRBD2. The junction had 15 bases not matched to a gene; V was cut back by 7 bases and J by 6 bases. Per the germline V gene, CDR1 is GTSNPN and CDR2 is SVGIG (reference sequence). This CDR3 is built from 15 residues. CDR3 nucleotides: TGTGCCTTAGAGGCTAGCGGGTTCGAGAGGGATACGCAGTATTTT. It encodes CALEASGFERDTQYF. The full variable domain, rest sourced from reference TRBV30 and TRBJ2-3, is SQTIHQWPATLVQPVGSPLSLECTVEGTSNPNLYWYRQAAGRGLQLLFYSVGIGQISSEVPQNLSASRPQDRQFILSSKKLLLSDSGFYLCALEASGFERDTQYFGPGTRLTVL.

The chain recombines TRBV7-2 with TRBJ2-7; TRBD2 matches 12 bases. The CDR3 totals 15 residues. V trimming: 3 bases; J trimming: 1 base; junction bases outside the gene matches: 1. The germline V gene encodes CDR1 SGHTA and CDR2 FQGNSA. The CDR3 is CASSFTSGGSYEQYF. Here the CDR3 DNA reads TGTGCCAGCAGCTTCACTAGCGGGGGGTCCTACGAGCAGTACTTC.

This clone was recorded only once. V is TRBV7-2 and J is TRBJ2-3; D may be TRBD2 (6 bases). Trimming took off 7 bases at V and 5 bases at J, with 31 bases between the two ends. From germline, CDR1 is SGHTA and CDR2 FQGNSA. This CDR3 has 19 amino acids. The CDR3 bases are TGTGCCAGCACCCTCGTACCCAGGAAGGGACTGGTGGTGAAAGATACGCAGTATTTT. Translation: CASTLVPRKGLVVKDTQYF.

The J gene is TRBJ1-5, the V gene TRBV25-1, with D possibly matching TRBD1 (6 bases). CDR1 and CDR2 from the germline V gene are MGHDK and SYGVNS. CDR3 size: 13 residues. V gave up 3 bases and J gave up 5 bases, with 8 bases separating them. CDR3 region: CASSEDSYQPQHF. As DNA, the CDR3 is TGTGCCAGCAGTGAGGACAGCTATCAGCCCCAGCATTTT.

The chain uses TRBV7-2 and TRBJ2-3; 10 bases fit TRBD2. This CDR3 contains 15 residues. V lost 4 bases and J lost 3; bases outside the gene matches: 4. The germline V gene encodes CDR1 SGHTA and CDR2 FQGNSA. The CDR3 reads CASSSAGGGTDTQYF. The CDR3 nucleotides are TGTGCCAGCAGCTCAGCGGGAGGGGGAACAGATACGCAGTATTTT.